A selection of T cell receptor beta chains follows, all from one sample in a study of T-cell reconstitution after alpha-beta-depleted transplantation in children. TCRdb passed the PCR reads through MiXCR, listing each CDR3 protein once. The data contain hundreds of thousands of distinct CDR3 sequences, under 15% of them singletons. Sequencing was performed on PBMCs, mostly from graft donor cells, taken 360 days after TCRalphabeta/CD19-depleted stem cell transplant. These receptors were collected from a male patient younger than 18 who had a stem cell transplant for acute myeloid leukemia, so the T cells may come from the graft donor. The CDR3 runs from the conserved cysteine through the conserved F or W.

v_gene	j_gene	CDR3aa
TRBV4-2	TRBJ2-1	CANSQDPGTYEQFF
TRBV28	TRBJ2-1	CASRSGTSGGDAQFF
TRBV29-1	TRBJ2-5	CSVATGRGMETQYF
TRBV4-3	TRBJ2-7	CASSRVPGLAVYEQYF
TRBV6-2/TRBV6-3	TRBJ2-1	CASSQGRYNEQFF
TRBV11-3	TRBJ2-3	CASSSPGGQAGLAGPDTQYF
TRBV12-3/TRBV12-4	TRBJ2-2	CASSLALGPNTGELFF
TRBV24-1	TRBJ2-1	CATSDPTGGPYNEQFF
TRBV29-1	TRBJ1-1	CSVERQGATEAFF
TRBV10-3	TRBJ2-1	CAISAGTSGRDYNEQFF
TRBV3-1	TRBJ2-7	CASSLGQGFGEQYF
TRBV20-1	TRBJ2-1	CSARGTASSYNEQFF
TRBV20-1	TRBJ2-1	CSGGRGGSSYNEQFF
TRBV28	TRBJ2-3	CASSLYPGLAGKVNTQYF
TRBV12-3/TRBV12-4	TRBJ1-5	CASSFVAVDQPQHF
TRBV7-8	TRBJ2-7	CASSLSSGVDEQYF
TRBV12-3/TRBV12-4	TRBJ2-1	CASCRGPQPPGGQFF
TRBV10-3	TRBJ2-5	CAVRGQGGETQYF
TRBV20-1	TRBJ2-7	CSARVSGALFALYEQYF
TRBV13	TRBJ2-1	CASSLQGSGPYNEQFF
TRBV6-6	TRBJ2-1	CATTTYNEQFF
TRBV7-9	TRBJ1-5	CASDDSDRGSNQPQHF
TRBV20-1	TRBJ2-7	CSARGGKSSYEQYF
TRBV6-2/TRBV6-3	TRBJ1-2	CASSLTGSNYGYTF
TRBV7-2	TRBJ1-4	CATREGRANEKLFF
TRBV27	TRBJ2-1	CASSFRDSGNEQFF
TRBV20-1	TRBJ2-1	CSAQGAVSGMNEQFF
TRBV4-3	TRBJ2-1	CASSQGLAGEYPYNEQFF
TRBV20-1	TRBJ2-3	CSARAGTDTQYF
TRBV11-2	TRBJ2-2	CASSRQVTGELFF
TRBV28	TRBJ2-1	CASSLGQTTGSEQFF
TRBV5-1	TRBJ2-2	CASSLYSGELFF
TRBV7-2	TRBJ2-3	CASSRYAGSVDTQYF
TRBV3-1	TRBJ1-1	CASRYTDTLAFF
TRBV25-1	TRBJ2-2	CASSEGSPGELFF
TRBV20-1	TRBJ2-3	CSAPTDTQYF
TRBV28	TRBJ2-5	CASSLGPPRETQYF
TRBV7-2	TRBJ1-1	CASSLGGAGNTEAFF
TRBV7-2	TRBJ2-3	CASSLALGPHTDTQYF
TRBV6-5	TRBJ2-7	CASSYVSLAGTYEQYF